This T cell receptor (beta chain) originates from a study of T cell clonality in common variable immunodeficiency. Broader study findings: Reportedly, TCR beta sequences from common variable immunodeficiency showed fewer deletions and N-nucleotide insertions.

The CDR3 is 15 amino acids. Deletions cut 4 bases from V and 4 bases from J, with 17 bases between. Germline lookup yields CDR1 SGHNT and CDR2 YYREEE (reference sequence). Many counts were recorded for this clone. Its cognate antigen is unknown. Sequencing ends 3 residues short of the CDR3 end; the germline J gene provides the rest. Assay used: immunoSEQ multiplex PCR; TCRdb lists only in-frame clones, some missing. The sample has roughly 9,000 clones, none seen only once. The source material was peripheral blood mononuclear cells. This receptor was taken from a human donor with common variable immunodeficiency. The chain couples TRBV5-4 to TRBJ1-1; D is possibly TRBD1 (6 bases). The CDR3 here is CASSRRQAEATEAFF. CDR3 DNA, as far as it was read: TGTGCCAGCAGCAGAAGACAGGCGGAGGCCACTGAA.